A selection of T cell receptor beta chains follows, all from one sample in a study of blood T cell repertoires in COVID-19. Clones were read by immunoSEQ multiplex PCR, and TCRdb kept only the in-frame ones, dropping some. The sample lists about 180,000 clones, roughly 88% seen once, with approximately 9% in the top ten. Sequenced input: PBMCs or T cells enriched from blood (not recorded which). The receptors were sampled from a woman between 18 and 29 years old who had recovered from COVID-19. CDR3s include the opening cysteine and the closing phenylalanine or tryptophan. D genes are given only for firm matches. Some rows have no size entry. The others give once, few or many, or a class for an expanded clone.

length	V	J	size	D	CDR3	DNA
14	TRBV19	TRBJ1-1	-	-	CASSIGQGGISAFF	TGTGCCAGTAGTATAGGTCAGGGCGGAATCAGTGCTTTCTTT
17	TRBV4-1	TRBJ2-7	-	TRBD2	CASSQAHGRGTTYEQYF	TGCGCCAGCAGCCAGGCCCATGGGCGGGGGACTACCTACGAGCAGTACTTC
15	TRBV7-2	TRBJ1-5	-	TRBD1	CASSYGTGVNQPQHF	TGTGCCAGCAGCTACGGGACAGGGGTGAATCAGCCCCAGCATTTT
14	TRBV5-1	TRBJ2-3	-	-	CASSPVRSTDTQYF	TGCGCCAGCAGCCCGGTGCGATCCACAGATACGCAGTATTTT
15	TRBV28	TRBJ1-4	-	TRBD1	CASSGPGQGNEKLFF	TGTGCCAGCAGTGGGCCGGGACAGGGGAATGAAAAACTGTTTTTT
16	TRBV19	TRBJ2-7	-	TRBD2	CASTTKTSGDAYEQYF	TGTGCCAGTACCACTAAGACTAGCGGGGACGCCTACGAGCAGTACTTC
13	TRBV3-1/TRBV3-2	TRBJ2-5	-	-	CASSQVLKETQYF	TGTGCCAGCAGCCAAGTACTAAAAGAGACCCAGTACTTC
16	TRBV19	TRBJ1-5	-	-	CASSIAQVISNQPQHF	TGTGCCAGTAGTATAGCGCAGGTTATTAGCAATCAGCCCCAGCATTTT
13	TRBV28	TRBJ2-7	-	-	CASSPGLTYEQYF	TGTGCCAGCAGTCCCGGACTGACCTACGAGCAGTACTTC
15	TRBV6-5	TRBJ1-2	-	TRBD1	CASRRDRDLASGYTF	TGTGCCAGCCGCCGGGACAGAGATCTTGCGTCTGGCTACACCTTC
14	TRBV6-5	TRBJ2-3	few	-	CASSFGGSTDTQYF	TGTGCCAGCAGCTTCGGCGGGAGCACAGATACGCAGTATTTT
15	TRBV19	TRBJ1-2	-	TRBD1	CASQDQGGANYGYTF	TGTGCCAGTCAGGATCAGGGGGGCGCGAACTATGGCTACACCTTC
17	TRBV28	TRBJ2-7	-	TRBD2	CARQPWTSGGHGYEQYF	TGTGCCAGACAACCTTGGACTAGCGGGGGGCACGGCTACGAGCAGTACTTC
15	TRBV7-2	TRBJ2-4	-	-	CASSSPRKVRDIQYF	TGTGCCAGCAGCTCCCCTCGGAAAGTCAGGGACATTCAGTACTTC
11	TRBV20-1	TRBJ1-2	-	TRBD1	CSADRGEGYTF	TGCAGTGCTGACAGGGGGGAGGGCTACACCTTC
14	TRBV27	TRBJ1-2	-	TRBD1	CASSLYQGGSGYTF	TGTGCCAGCAGTTTATACCAAGGGGGCAGTGGCTACACCTTC
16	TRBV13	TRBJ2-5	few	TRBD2	CASSLEASGKGETQYF	TGTGCCAGCAGCTTAGAGGCTAGCGGGAAGGGAGAGACCCAGTACTTC
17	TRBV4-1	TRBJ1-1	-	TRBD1	CASSHRTGQGLGTEAFF	TGCGCCAGCAGCCACCGCACCGGACAGGGATTGGGAACTGAAGCTTTCTTT
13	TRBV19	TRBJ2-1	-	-	CASSLQGRNEQFF	TGTGCCAGTAGCTTACAGGGGAGGAATGAGCAGTTCTTC
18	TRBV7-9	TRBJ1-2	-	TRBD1	CASSPQGGQGLLDYGYTF	TGTGCCAGCAGCCCCCAGGGGGGACAGGGATTGCTGGACTATGGCTACACCTTC
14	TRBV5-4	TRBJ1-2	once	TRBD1	CASSADRGAYGYTF	TGTGCCAGCAGCGCGGACAGGGGGGCCTATGGCTACACCTTC
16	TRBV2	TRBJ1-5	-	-	CASSDPRVGGDQPQHF	TGTGCCAGCAGTGACCCCAGGGTGGGGGGTGATCAGCCCCAGCATTTT
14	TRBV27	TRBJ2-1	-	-	CASSPLRSYNEQFF	TGTGCCAGCAGTCCGCTCCGGTCCTACAATGAGCAGTTCTTC
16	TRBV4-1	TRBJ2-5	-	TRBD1	CASSPLGQGSQETQYF	TGCGCCAGCAGCCCACTAGGACAGGGGTCTCAAGAGACCCAGTACTTC
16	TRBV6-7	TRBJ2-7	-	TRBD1	CASSYSSGQGAYEQYF	TGTGCCAGCAGTTACTCTAGCGGACAGGGGGCTTACGAGCAGTACTTC
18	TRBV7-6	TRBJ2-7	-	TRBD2	CASSLAQAGGLASYEQYF	TGTGCCAGCAGCTTAGCGCAAGCGGGGGGCCTAGCCTCCTACGAGCAGTACTTC
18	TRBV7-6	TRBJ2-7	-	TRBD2	CASSSTPPAGVYSYEQYF	TGTGCCAGCAGCTCGACCCCCCCAGCGGGAGTTTACTCCTACGAGCAGTACTTC
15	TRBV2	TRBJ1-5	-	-	CASSEQGGVRQPQHF	TGTGCCAGCAGCGAACAGGGTGGAGTAAGACAGCCCCAGCATTTT
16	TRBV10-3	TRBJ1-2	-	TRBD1	CAISTGQGEGLYGYTF	TGTGCCATCAGCACGGGACAGGGGGAGGGACTCTATGGCTACACCTTC
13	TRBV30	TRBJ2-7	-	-	CAWNKRSAYEQYF	TGTGCCTGGAATAAGCGGTCTGCCTACGAGCAGTACTTC
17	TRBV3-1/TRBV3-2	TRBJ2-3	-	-	CASSQEAPGENTDTQYF	TGTGCCAGCAGCCAAGAAGCTCCGGGAGAGAACACAGATACGCAATATTTT
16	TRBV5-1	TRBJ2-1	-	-	CASSLVRDSIYNEQFF	TGCGCCAGCAGCTTGGTCCGAGACTCGATCTACAATGAGCAGTTCTTC
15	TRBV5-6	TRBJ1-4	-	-	CASSLRSGYREKLFF	TGTGCCAGCAGCTTGAGGTCAGGGTATCGTGAAAAACTGTTTTTT
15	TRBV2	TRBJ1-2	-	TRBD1	CASTEGPTGNYGYTF	TGTGCCAGCACCGAGGGCCCGACAGGGAACTATGGCTACACCTTC
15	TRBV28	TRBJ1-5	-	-	CASTSRLSSHQPQHF	TGTGCCAGCACCTCTCGACTGTCCTCCCATCAGCCCCAGCATTTT
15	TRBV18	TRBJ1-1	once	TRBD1	CASSRYRGRYTEAFF	TGTGCCAGCTCACGATACAGGGGGCGGTACACTGAAGCTTTCTTT
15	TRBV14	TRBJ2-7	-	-	CASSQVLGSAHEQYF	TGTGCCAGCAGCCAAGTACTCGGGAGCGCTCACGAGCAGTACTTC
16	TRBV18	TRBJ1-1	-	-	CASSPGRVNIRAEAFF	TGTGCCAGCTCACCCGGCAGGGTAAATATTCGGGCTGAAGCTTTCTTT
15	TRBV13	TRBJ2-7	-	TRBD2	CASSFKREAVYEQYF	TGTGCCAGCAGCTTCAAGCGGGAGGCCGTCTACGAGCAGTACTTC
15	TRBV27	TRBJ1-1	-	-	CASSLFLTVNTEAFF	TGTGCCAGCAGTTTATTCCTGACAGTTAACACTGAAGCTTTCTTT
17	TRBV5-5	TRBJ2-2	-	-	CASSLACAAAGHRGAVF	TGTGCCAGCAGCTTGGCCTGTGCCGCGGCCGGGCACCGGGGAGCTGTTTTT
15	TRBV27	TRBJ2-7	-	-	CASSLLRRGGYEQYF	TGTGCCAGCAGTTTATTGCGGCGGGGAGGCTACGAGCAGTACTTC
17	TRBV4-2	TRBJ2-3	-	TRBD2	CASSQEVAGGQTDTQYF	TGTGCCAGCAGCCAAGAAGTAGCGGGGGGGCAGACAGATACGCAGTATTTT
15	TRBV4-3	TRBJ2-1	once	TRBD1	CASSQGRGPRYEQFF	TGCGCCAGCAGCCAAGGCAGGGGGCCTCGGTATGAGCAGTTCTTC
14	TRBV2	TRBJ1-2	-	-	CASKETGPNYGYTF	TGTGCCAGCAAAGAGACAGGCCCTAACTATGGCTACACCTTC
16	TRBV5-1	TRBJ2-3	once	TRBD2	CASRETGLVSADTQYF	TGCGCCAGCAGAGAAACGGGACTAGTCTCCGCAGATACGCAGTATTTT
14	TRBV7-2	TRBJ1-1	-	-	CASSQGQGITEAFF	TGTGCCAGCAGCCAGGGGCAGGGGATTACTGAAGCTTTCTTT